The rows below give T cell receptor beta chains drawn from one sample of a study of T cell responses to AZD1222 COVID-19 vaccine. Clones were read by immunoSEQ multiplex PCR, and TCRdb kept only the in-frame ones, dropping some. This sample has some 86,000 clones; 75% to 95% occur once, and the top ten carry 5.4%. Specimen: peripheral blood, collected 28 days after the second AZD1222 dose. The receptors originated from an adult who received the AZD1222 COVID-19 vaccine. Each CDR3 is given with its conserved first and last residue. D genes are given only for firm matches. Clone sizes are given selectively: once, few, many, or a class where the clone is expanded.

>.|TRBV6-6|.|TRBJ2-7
TGTGCCAGCAGTTACTCAGGGCAGAATGACTACGAGCAGTACTTC
CASSYSGQNDYEQYF
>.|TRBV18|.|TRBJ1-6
TGTGCCAGCTCACCGGCAGGGGCTTATAATTCACCCCTCCACTTT
CASSPAGAYNSPLHF
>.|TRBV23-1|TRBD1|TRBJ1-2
TGCGCCAGCTCCCCGGGTGGACAGGGCGACTATGGCTACACCTTC
CASSPGGQGDYGYTF
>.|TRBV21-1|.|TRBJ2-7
TGTGCCAGCAGCTTTTTGGTACGTGGGGAACGGTCCTACGAGCAGTACTTC
CASSFLVRGERSYEQYF
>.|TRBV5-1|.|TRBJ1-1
TGCGCCAGCAGCTTGGGCGTCAGTTTAAACACTGAAGCTTTCTTT
CASSLGVSLNTEAFF
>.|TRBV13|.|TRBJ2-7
TGTGCCAGCAGCTTAGGGGCCAGGAAGTACGAGCAGTACTTC
CASSLGARKYEQYF
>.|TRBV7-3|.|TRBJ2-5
TGTGCCAGCAGGCCGCGAACGGAACCTCAAGAGACCCAGTACTTC
CASRPRTEPQETQYF
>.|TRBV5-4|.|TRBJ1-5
TGTGCCAGCAGCTTGGAGGGGAGCAATCAGCCCCAGCATTTT
CASSLEGSNQPQHF
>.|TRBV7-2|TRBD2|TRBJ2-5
TGTGCCAGCAGCCCCCGGACTAGCGGGGGGGCCCAAGAGACCCAGTACTTC
CASSPRTSGGAQETQYF
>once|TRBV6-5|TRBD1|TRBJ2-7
TGTGCCAGCCGCCGATGGGACAGGGGGGGTTACGAGCAGTACTTC
CASRRWDRGGYEQYF
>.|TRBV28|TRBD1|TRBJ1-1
TGTGCCAGCAGGGGGACAGGGAGGCGCACTGAAGCTTTCTTT
CASRGTGRRTEAFF
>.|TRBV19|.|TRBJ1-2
TGTGCCAGTAGTATAGACGGGGTGACACCGTCCTATGGCTACACCTTC
CASSIDGVTPSYGYTF
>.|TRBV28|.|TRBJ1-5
TGTGCCAGCAGTTTAGAAAATCAGCCCCAGCATTTT
CASSLENQPQHF
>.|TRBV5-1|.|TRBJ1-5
TGCGCCAGCAGCTTGGGCCCTGAGGGCAATCAGCCCCAGCATTTT
CASSLGPEGNQPQHF
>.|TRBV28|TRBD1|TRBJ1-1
TGTGCCAGCAGACAGACAGGGGGCGAGGGCGAAGCTTTCTTT
CASRQTGGEGEAFF
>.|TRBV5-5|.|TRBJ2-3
TGTGCCAGCAGCTTGGAACGGAGCACAGATACGCAGTATTTT
CASSLERSTDTQYF
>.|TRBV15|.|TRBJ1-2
TGTGCCACCAGCAGAGCGGACATCTATGGCTACACCTTC
CATSRADIYGYTF
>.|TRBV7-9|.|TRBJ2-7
TGTGCCAGCAGCCCAGACGGGGGGCTCGTCGTAGAGCAGTACTTC
CASSPDGGLVVEQYF
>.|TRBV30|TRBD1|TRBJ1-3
TGTGCCTGGAGTCGACAGGGTTACGGTGGGAACACCATATATTTT
CAWSRQGYGGNTIYF
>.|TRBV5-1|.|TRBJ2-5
TGCGCCAGCAGCTTGGCCAATTCCTTGAGAGAGACCCAGTACTTC
CASSLANSLRETQYF
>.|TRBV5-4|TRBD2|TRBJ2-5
TGTGCCAGCAGCTTGGAGGGACTAGCGGGCGTAAAAGAGACCCAGTACTTC
CASSLEGLAGVKETQYF
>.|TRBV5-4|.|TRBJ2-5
TGTGCCAGCAGCTTGAATTTAAGGGGAGGAGAGACCCAGTACTTC
CASSLNLRGGETQYF
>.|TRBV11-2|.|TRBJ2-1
TGTGCCAGCAGCTTAGAGGGCAGCCATTACTACAATGAGCAGTTCTTC
CASSLEGSHYYNEQFF
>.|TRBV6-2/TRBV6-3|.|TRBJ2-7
TGTGCCAGCAGTGAGCAGGGTGGGATTCGGCAGTACTTC
CASSEQGGIRQYF
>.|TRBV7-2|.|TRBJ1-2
TGTGCCAGCAGCTTAGATCGGGGAGGGAACTATGGCTACACCTTC
CASSLDRGGNYGYTF
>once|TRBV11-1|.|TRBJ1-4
TGTGCCAGCAGCTTCGAAGGGAGTCCAACTAATGAAAAACTGTTTTTT
CASSFEGSPTNEKLFF
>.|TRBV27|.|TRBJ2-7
TGTGCCAGCAGTTTATCGGCGGGGGCCTTCTCCTACGAGCAGTACTTC
CASSLSAGAFSYEQYF
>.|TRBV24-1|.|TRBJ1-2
TGTGCCACCAGTGAGGGGGGCCTAGACGGCTACACCTTC
CATSEGGLDGYTF
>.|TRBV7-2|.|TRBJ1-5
TGTGCCAGCAGCTCCCCCGGTACCAATCAGCCCCAGCATTTT
CASSSPGTNQPQHF
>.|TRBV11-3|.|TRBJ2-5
TGTGCCAGCAGCTTAACGACCCAAGGGACCCAGTACTTC
CASSLTTQGTQYF
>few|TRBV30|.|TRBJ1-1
TGTGCCTGGAGGGGAGTTTTCAGGACTGAAGCTTTCTTT
CAWRGVFRTEAFF
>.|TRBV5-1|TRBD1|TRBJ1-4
TGCGCCAGCAGCCGGGACAGGGGTGAAAAACTGTTTTTT
CASSRDRGEKLFF
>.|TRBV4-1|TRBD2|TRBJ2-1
TGCGCCAGCAGCCACCTTAGCGGGGGGGCCTGGGAGCAGTTCTTC
CASSHLSGGAWEQFF
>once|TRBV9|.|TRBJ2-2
TGTGCCAGCAGCGTAGTGCCCTCCAGAGCTACCGGGGAGCTGTTTTTT
CASSVVPSRATGELFF
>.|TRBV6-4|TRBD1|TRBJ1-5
TGTGCCAGCAGTGACACCAGGGGGAATAGCAATCAGCCCCAGCATTTT
CASSDTRGNSNQPQHF
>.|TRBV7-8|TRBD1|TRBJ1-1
TGTGCCAGCAGTTCTCGACCTGACAGGGGCACTGAAGCTTTCTTT
CASSSRPDRGTEAFF
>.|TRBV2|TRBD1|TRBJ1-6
TGTGCCAGCAGGGGGACAGGGGGTTCACCCCTCCACTTT
CASRGTGGSPLHF
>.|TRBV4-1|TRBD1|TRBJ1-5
TGCGCCAGCAGCCTTGGACAGGGCAATCAGCCCCAGCATTTT
CASSLGQGNQPQHF
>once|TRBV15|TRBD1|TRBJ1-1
TGTGCCACCAGCAGAGGGACAGGATTAATCACTGAAGCTTTCTTT
CATSRGTGLITEAFF
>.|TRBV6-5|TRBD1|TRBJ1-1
TGTGCCAGCCGAAATGGACAGGGGGGCACTGAAGCTTTCTTT
CASRNGQGGTEAFF
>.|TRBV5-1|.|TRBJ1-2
TGCGCCAGCGGATCGGGGGAGGGGAGTCTCTATGGCTACACCTTC
CASGSGEGSLYGYTF
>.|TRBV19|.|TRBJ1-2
TGTGCCAGTAGTATAGATGGTCGGAATAGCTATGGCTACACCTTC
CASSIDGRNSYGYTF
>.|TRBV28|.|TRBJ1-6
TGTGCCAGCACCCGGGACCGTTCCCCGAATTCACCCCTCCACTTT
CASTRDRSPNSPLHF
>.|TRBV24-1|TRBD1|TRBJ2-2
TGTGCCACCAGTGATCCTCGGGACAGGGTCACCGGGGAGCTGTTTTTT
CATSDPRDRVTGELFF
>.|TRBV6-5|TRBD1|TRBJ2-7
TGTGCCAGCAGGGGTTCTAGACAGGGGGGTGGCGAGCAGTACTTC
CASRGSRQGGGEQYF
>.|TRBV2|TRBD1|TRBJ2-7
TGTGCCAGCAGGAGGGGACAGGGTGCCGACGAGCAGTACTTC
CASRRGQGADEQYF
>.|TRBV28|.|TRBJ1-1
TGTGCCAGCAGTTTATACCAGATGGCTGAAGCTTTCTTT
CASSLYQMAEAFF
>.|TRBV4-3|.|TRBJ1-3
TGCGCCAGCAGCCGTAGTACCTCTGGAAACACCATATATTTT
CASSRSTSGNTIYF
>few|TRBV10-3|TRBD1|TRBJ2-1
TGTGCCATCAGCGATGTGGACAGGAGGACCTACAATGAGCAGTTCTTC
CAISDVDRRTYNEQFF
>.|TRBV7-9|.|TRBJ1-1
TGTGCCAGCAGCCCAACAGGAACCACTGAAGCTTTCTTT
CASSPTGTTEAFF
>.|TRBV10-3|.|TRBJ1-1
TGTGCCATCAGTGAGTCGGGAGGGGCGCAGAATTTT
CAISESGGAQNF
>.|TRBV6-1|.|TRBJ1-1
TGTGCCAGCAGTGAGTCTCTAGGGAACACTGAAGCTTTCTTT
CASSESLGNTEAFF